The clone carrying this T cell receptor (beta chain) came up a few times. The data were taken from a study of shared clonotypes between healthy human individuals. CDR1 and CDR2 (germline): MNHNS, SASEGT. V lost 4 bases, J lost 3 bases, and 6 bases stayed unmatched. CDR3 size: 17 residues. TCRdb keeps only in-frame clones here, not all; method: immunoSEQ multiplex PCR. The repertoire consists of roughly 1 million clones, with around 74% occurring once and the leading ten covering approximately 1.5%. The receptor was derived from a man between 18 and 35 years old in good health. The V call is TRBV6-1, the J call TRBJ2-3; TRBD2 matches 14 bases. Sequencing was done on a sample of memory CD4+ T cells sorted from blood. Noted subset: CD45RA-negative fraction. CDR3 sequence (DNA): TGTGCCAGCAGTGGTTGGACTAGCGGGGGGAGGACAGATACGCAGTATTTT. This translates into CASSGWTSGGRTDTQYF.